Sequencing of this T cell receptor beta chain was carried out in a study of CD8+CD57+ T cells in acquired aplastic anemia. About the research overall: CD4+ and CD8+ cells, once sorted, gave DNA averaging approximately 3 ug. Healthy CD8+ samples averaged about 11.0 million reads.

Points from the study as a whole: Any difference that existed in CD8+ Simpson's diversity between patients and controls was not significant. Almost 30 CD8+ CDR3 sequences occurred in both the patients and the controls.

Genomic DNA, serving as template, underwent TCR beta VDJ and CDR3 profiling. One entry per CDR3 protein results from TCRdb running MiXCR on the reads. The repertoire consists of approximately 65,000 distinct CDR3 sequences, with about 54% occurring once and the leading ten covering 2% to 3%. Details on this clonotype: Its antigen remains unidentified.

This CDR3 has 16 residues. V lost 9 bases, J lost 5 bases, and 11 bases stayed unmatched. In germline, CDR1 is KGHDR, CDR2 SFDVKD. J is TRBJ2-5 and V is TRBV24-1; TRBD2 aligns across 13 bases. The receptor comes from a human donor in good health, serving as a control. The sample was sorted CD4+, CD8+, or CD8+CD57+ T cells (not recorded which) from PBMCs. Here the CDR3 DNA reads TGTGCCACCGGGGGACTAGCGGGAAACACCGGGGAGACCCAGTACTTC. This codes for CATGGLAGNTGETQYF.